The source of this TCR beta chain is a study of blood T cell repertoires in COVID-19. Libraries were prepared by immunoSEQ multiplex PCR; TCRdb keeps only in-frame clonotypes and omits some of them. Here the sample spans 300,000 to 400,000 clones, 70% to 90% being singletons. Germline V gives CDR1 ENHRY, CDR2 SYGVKD. The CDR3 sequence is 14 residues long. V was clipped by 1 base and J by 8 bases, with 11 bases between them. V is TRBV10-3 and J is TRBJ1-4; D ambiguous. The receptor comes from a middle-aged woman with acute COVID-19. The sequenced sample consisted of PBMCs or T cells enriched from blood (not recorded which). The CDR3 protein is CAISEFGGWEKLFF. The CDR3 DNA is TGTGCCATCAGTGAGTTTGGAGGATGGGAAAAACTGTTTTTT.